The 10 T cell receptor beta chains below come from one sample, sequenced in a study of T cells after yellow fever vaccination. TCRdb reprocessed the 5' RACE reads via MiXCR and lists one record per CDR3 protein. The sample includes 150,000 to 200,000 distinct CDR3 sequences, approximately 10% of them seen just once. Sequenced here: CD8+ T cells sorted from PBMCs, sampled 45 days after the yellow fever booster vaccination. Receptors originate from a man aged 18-30 years who received the YFV17D yellow fever vaccine.

V and J are TRBV27 and TRBJ2-4, with D possibly matching TRBD1 (6 bases). V was shortened by 3 bases and J by 8 bases, with 11 bases between the two germline ends. Germline loops: CDR1 MNHEY, CDR2 SMNVEV (reference sequence). CDR3 length equals 13 residues. CDR3 region: CASSLNRADIQYF. The CDR3 bases are TGTGCCAGCAGTTTGAACAGGGCGGACATTCAGTACTTC.

This clonotype was recorded a few times. The rearrangement uses TRBV4-2 and TRBJ2-7, with D possibly matching TRBD2 (5 bases). CDR3 length equals 14 residues. The V gene lost 4 bases and the J gene lost 6 bases, with 16 bases spanning the gap. Germline V gene sequence: CDR1 LGHNA, CDR2 YNFKEQ. Here the CDR3 reads CASSPSTGTIEQYV. The CDR3 bases are TGTGCCAGCAGCCCCTCGACGGGAACTATCGAGCAGTACGTC.

The rearrangement uses TRBV6-2 or TRBV6-3 and TRBJ2-5; 12 nucleotides align to TRBD2. The CDR3 covers 15 residues. CDR1 and CDR2 from the germline V gene are MNHEY and SVGEGT. The V gene end was trimmed by 6 bases and the J gene end by 4 bases; junction bases not matched to a gene: 6. DNA of the CDR3: TGTGCCAGCAGCCTACTAGCGGGGGGAGGAGAGACCCAGTACTTC. Protein product: CASSLLAGGGETQYF.

This clonotype has more than one count but fewer than ten. This sequence joins TRBV6-2 or TRBV6-3 and TRBJ2-2, with 7 bases that match TRBD1. CDR1 and CDR2 from the germline V gene are MNHEY and SVGEGT. CDR3 length: 12 residues. The V segment lost 5 bases and the J segment 7 bases; nucleotides outside the gene matches: 1. Here the CDR3 DNA reads TGTGCCAGCAGTACAGGGGACGGGGAGCTGTTTTTT. This gives the protein CASSTGDGELFF.

This clonotype showed up just a few times. The rearrangement links TRBV7-9 to TRBJ2-7, with D perhaps assigned TRBD1 or TRBD2 (6 bases each). Germline CDR1 SEHNR, CDR2 FQNEAQ (reference sequence). CDR3 size: 15 residues. V lost 3 bases and J 3 bases, leaving 15 bases between the germline ends. The CDR3 here is CASSLPGGGYYEQYF. The CDR3 coding sequence is TGTGCCAGCAGCTTGCCCGGGGGCGGATACTACGAGCAGTACTTC.

This clonotype was observed a few times. The CDR3 here is CASSLGAAEQFF. As DNA, the CDR3 is TGTGCCAGCAGCTTAGGGGCGGCTGAGCAGTTCTTC. The V and J genes are TRBV5-5 and TRBJ2-1; weak D call: TRBD1 (5 bases). V shed 2 bases and J shed 9 bases, with 9 bases lying between them. This CDR3 is 12 amino acids long. Per the germline V gene, CDR1 is SGHKS and CDR2 is YYEKEE (reference sequence).

The chain joins TRBV10-2 to TRBJ1-2; a weak D match, TRBD1 (5 bases). V lost 3 bases to trimming and J lost 4 bases, with 12 bases between them. The V gene's germline CDR1 is WSHSY and CDR2 SAAADI. The CDR3 is 14 residues long. CDR3 bases: TGCGCCAGCAGTGAAGCAGGGTTGGCCTATGGCTACACCTTC. It is translated as CASSEAGLAYGYTF.

This clonotype came up a few times. The chain is built from TRBV6-5 and TRBJ2-7, with D unclear. There are 14 residues in the CDR3. Trimming left V 0 bases short and J 2 bases short, with 8 bases between. Germline values: CDR1 MNHEY, CDR2 SVGAGI. DNA for the CDR3: TGTGCCAGCAGTTACTCGAACACAGCCTACGAGCAGTACTTC. Protein sequence: CASSYSNTAYEQYF.

This clonotype was detected only a few times. The chain employs TRBV7-2 and TRBJ2-3; D might be TRBD2 (6 bases). The CDR3 totals 15 residues. V shed 2 bases and J shed 2 bases, with 11 bases lying between them. The germline CDR1 and CDR2 sequences are SGHTA and FQGNSA. CDR3 DNA sequence: TGTGCCAGCAGCTTAATAGGGACTTACACAGATACGCAGTATTTT. As protein: CASSLIGTYTDTQYF.

The V gene is TRBV12-3 or TRBV12-4, the J gene TRBJ1-5, with 8 bases aligning to TRBD1. The CDR3 spans 15 residues. Germline trimming cut 3 bases from V and 4 bases from J; bases unmatched to any gene: 5. The CDR3 protein is CASSFTTGGNQPQHF. CDR3 nucleotides: TGTGCCAGCAGTTTTACCACAGGGGGTAATCAGCCCCAGCATTTT.